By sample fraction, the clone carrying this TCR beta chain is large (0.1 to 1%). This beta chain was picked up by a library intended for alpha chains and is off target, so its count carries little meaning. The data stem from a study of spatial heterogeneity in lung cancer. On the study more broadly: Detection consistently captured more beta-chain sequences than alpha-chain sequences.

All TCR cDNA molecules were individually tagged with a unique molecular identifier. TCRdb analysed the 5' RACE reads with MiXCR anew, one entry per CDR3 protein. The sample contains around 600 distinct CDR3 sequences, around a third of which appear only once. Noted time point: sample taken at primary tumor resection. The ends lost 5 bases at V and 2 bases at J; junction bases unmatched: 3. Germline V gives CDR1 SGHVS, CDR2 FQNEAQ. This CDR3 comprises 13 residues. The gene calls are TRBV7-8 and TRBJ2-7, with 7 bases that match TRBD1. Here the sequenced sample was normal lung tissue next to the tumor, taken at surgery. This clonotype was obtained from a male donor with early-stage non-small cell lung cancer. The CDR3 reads CASSPDRAYEQYF. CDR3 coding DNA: TGTGCCAGCAGCCCCGACAGGGCCTACGAGCAGTACTTC.